One and the same sample provided the 15 T cell receptor beta chains below, sequenced in a study of T cells after yellow fever vaccination. TCRdb independently ran MiXCR on the 5' RACE reads; one entry per CDR3 protein. The data hold around 310,000 distinct CDR3 sequences, with 8.7% observed a single time. The sequenced sample was PBMCs, obtained on the day of the first yellow fever vaccination. Receptors were obtained from a man aged 18 to 29 who received the YFV17D yellow fever vaccine.

The V call is TRBV7-6, the J call TRBJ2-1, with D possibly called TRBD1 or TRBD2 (6 bases each). The CDR3 contains 17 residues. The ends were cut back, 4 bases at V and 4 bases at J, with 20 bases in the middle. Germline V gene lookup returns CDR1 SGHVS and CDR2 FNYEAQ. As DNA, the CDR3 is TGTGCCAGCAGCTCCAGAGGGGGGCTGAGGGGTTACAATGAGCAGTTCTTC. Translating gives CASSSRGGLRGYNEQFF.

The chain has TRBV6-2 or TRBV6-3 and TRBJ1-2, with D possibly being TRBD1 (6 bases). The CDR3 is 11 residues long. V lost 6 bases, J lost 14 bases, and 16 bases lay in between. CDR1 is MNHEY and CDR2 is SVGEGT in the germline V gene. The CDR3 region has the DNA TGTGCCAGCAGCCATGGACAGCCTGGAACCTTC. Translating gives CASSHGQPGTF.

This rearrangement joins TRBV20-1 to TRBJ1-5, with D perhaps TRBD1 (6 bases). CDR1 DFQATT and CDR2 SNEGSKA come from the germline V gene (reference sequence). Trimming shortened V by 1 base and J by 2 bases, and 12 bases separated the two germline ends. The CDR3 loop spans 15 amino acids. CDR3 protein: CSARGQDGGNQPQHF. The CDR3 DNA reads as TGCAGTGCTAGAGGACAGGATGGGGGCAATCAGCCCCAGCATTTT.

This clonotype has a handful of counts. This chain joins TRBV5-4 and TRBJ2-1; 10 positions match TRBD2. Germline values: CDR1 SGHNT, CDR2 YYREEE (reference sequence). J was trimmed by 5 bases and V by 0 bases; bases with no gene match: 14. The CDR3 is 19 amino acids. The CDR3 DNA is TGTGCCAGCAGCTTGGGTTTCCTTTTGGGGACTAGCGTAAACAATGAGCAGTTCTTC. It yields the protein CASSLGFLLGTSVNNEQFF.

The chain uses TRBV18 and TRBJ2-7, with TRBD1 identical over 11 bases. The germline CDR1 and CDR2 sequences are KGHSH and LQKENI. This CDR3 is 13 amino acids long. The V and J ends lost 3 bases and 6 bases, in that order; junction bases with no gene match: 1. CDR3 coding DNA: TGTGCCAGCTCACCGGACAGGGGGCCCGAGCAGTACGTC. Residues: CASSPDRGPEQYV.

This clonotype turned up a few times. This chain uses TRBV4-3 with TRBJ2-5, with 7 nucleotides matching TRBD2. Germline V gene data show CDR1 as LGHNA and CDR2 as YSLEER. V trimming: 5 bases; J trimming: 5 bases; junction bases outside the gene matches: 14. The CDR3 runs 16 residues. CDR3 protein: CASSGGGSGVRETQYF. CDR3 in DNA: TGCGCCAGCAGCGGCGGGGGAAGCGGGGTGAGGGAGACCCAGTACTTC.

The rearrangement links TRBV7-2 to TRBJ2-1; D not resolved. The CDR3 runs 14 residues. V lost 1 base, J lost 5 bases, and 9 bases lay in between. Germline CDR1 is SGHTA and CDR2 is FQGNSA. The CDR3 bases are TGTGCCAGCAGCTTAGTACCCAATAACAATGAGCAGTTCTTC. It codes for CASSLVPNNNEQFF.

This clonotype has more than one count but fewer than ten. The chain is built from TRBV5-5 and TRBJ2-7, with 8 bases identical to TRBD1. This CDR3 has 14 residues. Germline V gene data show CDR1 as SGHKS and CDR2 as YYEKEE (reference sequence). Losses at the gene ends were 8 bases for V and 0 bases for J; bases not matched to a gene: 7. In DNA, the CDR3 is TGTGCCAGAAAGGGACAGGCGAGCTCCTACGAGCAGTACGTC. Encoded protein: CARKGQASSYEQYV.

There are a few counts of this clonotype. This chain uses TRBV12-3 or TRBV12-4 with TRBJ1-5; D gene uncertain. Deletions cut 5 bases from V and 0 bases from J, with 8 bases between. The CDR3 is 14 amino acids. In nucleotides, the CDR3 is TGTGCCAGCAGTCCTCTGACTAGCAATCAGCCCCAGCATTTT. Residues: CASSPLTSNQPQHF.

This clonotype was observed at least ten times. The V and J genes are TRBV7-6 and TRBJ1-4; D gene uncertain. Trimming cost V 2 bases and J 0 bases, with 7 bases left between them. The germline gives CDR1 SGHVS, CDR2 FNYEAQ. The CDR3 sequence is 15 residues long. The CDR3 loop reads CASSLRPATNEKLFF. DNA for the CDR3: TGTGCCAGCAGCTTAAGACCGGCAACTAATGAAAAACTGTTTTTT.

This clonotype was counted between two and nine times. The rearrangement joins TRBV27 to TRBJ1-5; TRBD1 is a possible D gene (5 bases). Germline loops: CDR1 MNHEY, CDR2 SMNVEV (reference sequence). The CDR3 runs 14 residues. V lost 4 bases and J lost 6, with 13 bases in between. CDR3 in amino acids: CASSSGEFTQPQHF. The CDR3 DNA sequence: TGTGCCAGCAGTTCGGGGGAGTTTACTCAGCCCCAGCATTTT.

The J gene is TRBJ2-3, the V gene TRBV5-1; 9 bases line up with TRBD1. V lost 4 bases and J lost 4; bases outside the gene matches: 16. CDR1 is SGHRS and CDR2 is YFSETQ in the germline V gene. This CDR3 is 18 amino acids long. CDR3 DNA: TGCGCCAGCAGCATTGCGGGACAGGGTATCGGGCGAGCAGATACGCAGTATTTT. Translation: CASSIAGQGIGRADTQYF.

The chain carries TRBV6-1 and TRBJ1-4, with 8 bases lining up with TRBD1. V lost 7 bases and J lost 1; bases outside the gene matches: 2. Germline V gene sequence: CDR1 MNHNS, CDR2 SASEGT. The CDR3 extends over 14 amino acids. CDR3 coding DNA: TGTGCCAGCAAAGGGACAGGAACTAATGAAAAACTGTTTTTT. Its translation is CASKGTGTNEKLFF.

The chain uses TRBV7-9 and TRBJ2-2; a weak D match, TRBD2 (6 bases). CDR1 and CDR2 (germline): SEHNR, FQNEAQ (reference sequence). The CDR3 is 17 residues long. V lost 1 base and J lost 5, with 17 bases in between. Here the CDR3 reads CASSLDAVIGGTGELFF. DNA of the CDR3: TGTGCCAGCAGCTTAGATGCGGTCATCGGAGGGACCGGGGAGCTGTTTTTT.

The rearrangement joins TRBV6-1 to TRBJ1-3; TRBD1 might be the D (5 bases). Trimming pared 7 bases from V and 4 bases from J, leaving 17 bases between. Germline values: CDR1 MNHNS, CDR2 SASEGT. The CDR3 is made up of 15 amino acids. CDR3 sequence: CASTDLQGSGNTIYF. In DNA, the CDR3 is TGTGCCAGCACCGACCTCCAGGGTTCAGGAAACACCATATATTTT.